The T cell receptor beta chain under discussion was sequenced for a study of T cell responses to AZD1222 COVID-19 vaccine. The V and J ends lost 5 bases and 2 bases respectively, with 4 bases between them. This CDR3 region has 12 residues. Germline V gene lookup returns CDR1 SNHLY and CDR2 FYNNEI. The data were produced by immunoSEQ multiplex PCR, yet TCRdb's version contains in-frame clones alone and is incomplete. Of approximately 94,000 clones listed, around 87% are singletons. This clone was observed a single time. This sequence was found in an adult in good health. The gene calls are TRBV2 and TRBJ1-5; D is unclear. The starting material was peripheral blood, obtained on day 0 of AZD1222 vaccination. The CDR3, as DNA: TGTGCCAGCAGTCAAGGCAATCAGCCCCAGCATTTT. This translates into CASSQGNQPQHF. The whole variable domain, remainder taken from reference TRBV2 and TRBJ1-5, is EPEVTQTPSHQVTQMGQEVILRCVPISNHLYFYWYRQILGQKVEFLVSFYNNEISEKSEIFDDQFSVERPDGSNFTLKIRSTKLEDSAMYFCASSQGNQPQHFGDGTRLSIL.